The clone carrying this T cell receptor beta chain has a handful of counts. Amplified TCR beta CDR3 regions derived from RNA transcripts. HTBI primers drove first-round RT-PCR of the TCR CDR3. TCRdb itself ran the multiplex PCR reads through MiXCR, one entry per CDR3 protein. This table has hundreds of thousands of distinct CDR3 sequences, about 16% appearing once. This entry comes from a study of T cells in Graves' hyperthyroidism and ophthalmopathy. Trimming took off 7 bases at V and 2 bases at J, with 14 bases between the two ends. This CDR3 region has 14 residues. Per germline, CDR1 SNHLY and CDR2 FYNNEI.

The chain links TRBV2 to TRBJ2-5, with D possibly being TRBD1 (6 bases). The receptor comes from a middle-aged woman with Graves' ophthalmopathy. The sequencing input was blood. The CDR3 bases are TGTGCCAGCACCCCGGGACAAGCACAAGAGACCCAGTACTTC. It yields the protein CASTPGQAQETQYF.